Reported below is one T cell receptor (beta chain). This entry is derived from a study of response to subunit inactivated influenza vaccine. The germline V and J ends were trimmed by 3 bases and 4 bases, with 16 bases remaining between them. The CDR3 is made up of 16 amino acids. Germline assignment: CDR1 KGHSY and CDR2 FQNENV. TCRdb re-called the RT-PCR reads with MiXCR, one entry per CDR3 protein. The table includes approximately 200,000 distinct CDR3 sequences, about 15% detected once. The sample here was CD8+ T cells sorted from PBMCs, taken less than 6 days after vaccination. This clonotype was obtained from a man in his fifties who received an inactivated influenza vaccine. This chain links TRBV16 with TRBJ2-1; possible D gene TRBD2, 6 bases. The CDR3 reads CASSQRAASAYNEQFF. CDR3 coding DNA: TGTGCCAGCAGCCAGAGGGCGGCTAGCGCTTACAATGAGCAGTTCTTC. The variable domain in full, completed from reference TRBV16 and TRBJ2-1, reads GEEVAQTPKHLVRGEGQKAKLYCAPIKGHSYVFWYQQVLKNEFKFLISFQNENVFDETGMPKERFSAKCLPNSPCSLEIQATKLEDSAVYFCASSQRAASAYNEQFFGPGTRLTVL.